The 7 T cell receptor beta chains reported below all come from one sample, sequenced in a study of cytomegalovirus exposure and HLA in healthy donors. Researchers ran the PCR with 60 Vbeta and 13 Jbeta primers. Clones were read by immunoSEQ multiplex PCR, and TCRdb kept only the in-frame ones, dropping some. This table holds 150,000 to 200,000 clones, roughly three quarters found once. Specimen: PBMCs. The receptors originated from a woman aged 45-59 years in good health and CMV-seronegative.

The chain links TRBV14 to TRBJ1-2; TRBD1 matches at 7 bases. There are 14 residues in the CDR3. V dropped 4 bases and J dropped 2; count of bases not matched to a gene: 4. Looked up from germline, CDR1 is SGHDN and CDR2 is FVKESK. The CDR3 DNA follows: TGTGCCAGCAGCCGCTTGGGACAGAACTATGGCTACACCTTC. Amino acid sequence: CASSRLGQNYGYTF.

This clone has only a few counts. This chain connects TRBV7-8 to TRBJ2-2; 7 bases align to TRBD1. The J segment lost 5 bases and the V segment lost 5 bases, leaving 14 bases of the junction unmatched. Germline loops: CDR1 SGHVS, CDR2 FQNEAQ. This CDR3 is 17 amino acids long. CDR3 DNA: TGTGCCAGCAGCCCACCATACCGGGACAGAAGGACCGGGGAGCTGTTTTTT. Its protein product is CASSPPYRDRRTGELFF.

V and J are TRBV7-2 and TRBJ1-1; the D is unclear. The CDR3 is 14 residues long. Trimming shortened V by 5 bases and J by 5 bases, and 15 bases separated the two germline ends. Germline values: CDR1 SGHTA, CDR2 FQGNSA. CDR3 DNA sequence: TGTGCCAGCAGCAAAGACTACGGGAGGACTGAAGCTTTCTTT. Its protein product is CASSKDYGRTEAFF.

This clone was observed a handful of times. CDR3 sequence reads: CASSAGGPGYTF. The DNA for the CDR3 is TGTGCCAGCAGCGCAGGGGGCCCTGGCTACACCTTC. The chain employs TRBV5-6 and TRBJ1-2, with TRBD1 identical over 8 bases. CDR3 length: 12 residues. CDR1 and CDR2 (germline): SGHDT, YYEEEE. V gave up 4 bases and J gave up 7 bases; unmatched junction bases: 3. Looking up the rest from reference TRBV5-6 and TRBJ1-2 gives the full variable domain: DAGVTQSPTHLIKTRGQQVTLRCSPKSGHDTVSWYQQALGQGPQFIFQYYEEEERQRGNFPDRFSGHQFPNYSSELNVNALLLGDSALYLCASSAGGPGYTFGSGTRLTVV.

This clone was seen only once. The chain recombines TRBV7-2 with TRBJ1-6, with TRBD1 matching 7 bases. This CDR3 has 15 residues. V shed 7 bases and J 8 bases; nucleotides not matched to a gene: 11. Germline-derived CDR1 and CDR2 are SGHTA and FQGNSA. The CDR3 DNA follows: TGTGCCAGCACCCGGGACAGACTTGGATATTCACCCCTCCACTTT. This translates into CASTRDRLGYSPLHF.

J is TRBJ2-1 and V is TRBV5-1, with D perhaps TRBD2 (5 bases). The CDR3 is 17 residues long. V was shortened by 0 bases and J by 7 bases, with 20 bases between the two germline ends. Germline lookup yields CDR1 SGHRS and CDR2 YFSETQ. CDR3 DNA: TGCGCCAGCAGCTTGGCCGGTGTACTGGGGAGACCAAATGAGCAGTTCTTC. It translates to CASSLAGVLGRPNEQFF.

The chain recombines TRBV19 with TRBJ2-3; a possible D gene is TRBD2 (5 bases). Trimming took off 7 bases at V and 1 base at J, with 15 bases between the two ends. This CDR3 is 15 amino acids long. Germline assignment: CDR1 LNHDA and CDR2 SQIVND (reference sequence). In nucleotides, the CDR3 is TGTGCCAGTACCTCTAGTTTGAGGGGCACAGATACGCAGTATTTT. It yields the protein CASTSSLRGTDTQYF.